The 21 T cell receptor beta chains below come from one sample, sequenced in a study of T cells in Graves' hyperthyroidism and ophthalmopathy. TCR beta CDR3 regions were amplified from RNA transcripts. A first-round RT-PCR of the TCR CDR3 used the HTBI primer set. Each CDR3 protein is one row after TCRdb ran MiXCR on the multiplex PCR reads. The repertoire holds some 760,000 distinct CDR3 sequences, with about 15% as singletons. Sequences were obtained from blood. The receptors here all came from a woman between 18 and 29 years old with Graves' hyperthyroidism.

This chain's CDR3 is CSVAGTVDTGELFF. The CDR3 region has the DNA TGCAGCGTCGCCGGGACAGTGGATACCGGGGAGCTGTTTTTT. The gene calls are TRBV29-1 and TRBJ2-2; the match to TRBD1 covers 7 bases. J was trimmed by 5 bases and V by 6 bases; bases with no gene match: 9. From germline, CDR1 is SQVTM and CDR2 ANQGSEA. The CDR3 loop spans 14 amino acids.

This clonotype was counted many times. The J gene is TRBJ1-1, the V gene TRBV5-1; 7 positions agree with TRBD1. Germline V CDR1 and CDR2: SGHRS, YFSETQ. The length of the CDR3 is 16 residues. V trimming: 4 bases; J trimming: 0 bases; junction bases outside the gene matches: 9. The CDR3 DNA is TGCGCCAGCAGCATAACGGGACAGCTCATGAACACTGAAGCTTTCTTT. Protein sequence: CASSITGQLMNTEAFF.

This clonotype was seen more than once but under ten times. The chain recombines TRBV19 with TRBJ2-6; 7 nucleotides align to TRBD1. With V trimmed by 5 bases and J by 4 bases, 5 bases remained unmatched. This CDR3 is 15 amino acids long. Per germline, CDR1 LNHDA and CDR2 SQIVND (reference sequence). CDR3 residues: CASSSEGAGANVLTF. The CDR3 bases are TGTGCCAGTAGTTCTGAGGGGGCAGGGGCCAACGTCCTGACTTTC.

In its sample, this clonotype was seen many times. CDR3 sequence (DNA): TGTGCCAGCAGCTCCAGGACAGTACGGACCCAGTACTTC. Amino acids: CASSSRTVRTQYF. This chain connects TRBV11-1 to TRBJ2-5; TRBD1 might be the D (6 bases). Trimming removed 4 bases at V and 7 bases at J, with 13 bases between. The CDR3 extends over 13 amino acids. The V gene's germline CDR1 is SGHAT and CDR2 FQDESV (reference sequence).

The CDR3 protein is CASSQRPTGGEKLFF. The CDR3 bases are TGCGCCAGCAGCCAACGTCCGACAGGGGGTGAAAAACTGTTTTTT. The rearrangement joins TRBV4-1 to TRBJ1-4, with 9 bases matching TRBD1. This CDR3 contains 15 residues. V lost 2 bases and J lost 7; bases outside the gene matches: 5. Looked up from germline, CDR1 is MGHRA and CDR2 is YSYEKL.

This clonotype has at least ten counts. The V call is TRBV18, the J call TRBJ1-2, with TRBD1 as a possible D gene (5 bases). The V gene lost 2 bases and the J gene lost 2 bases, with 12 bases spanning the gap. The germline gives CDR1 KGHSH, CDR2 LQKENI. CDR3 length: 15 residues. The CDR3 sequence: CASSPRQGQNYGYTF. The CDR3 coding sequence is TGTGCCAGCTCACCAAGGCAGGGCCAGAACTATGGCTACACCTTC.

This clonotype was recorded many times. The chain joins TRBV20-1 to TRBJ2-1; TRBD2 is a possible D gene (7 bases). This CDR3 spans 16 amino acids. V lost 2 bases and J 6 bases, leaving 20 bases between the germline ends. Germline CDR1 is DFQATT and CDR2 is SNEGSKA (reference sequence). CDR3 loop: CSARHGGTPLGNEQFF. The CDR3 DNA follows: TGCAGTGCTAGACACGGGGGGACACCCTTGGGCAATGAGCAGTTCTTC.

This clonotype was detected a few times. CDR3 DNA sequence: TGTGCCAGCTCACCAGGGACAGAAAAAATAGCCAAAAACATTCAGTACTTC. It is translated as CASSPGTEKIAKNIQYF. The genes are TRBV18 and TRBJ2-4; 7 bases agree with TRBD1. The CDR3 spans 17 residues. V lost 2 bases to trimming and J lost 0 bases; unmatched junction nucleotides: 7. Per germline, CDR1 KGHSH and CDR2 LQKENI.

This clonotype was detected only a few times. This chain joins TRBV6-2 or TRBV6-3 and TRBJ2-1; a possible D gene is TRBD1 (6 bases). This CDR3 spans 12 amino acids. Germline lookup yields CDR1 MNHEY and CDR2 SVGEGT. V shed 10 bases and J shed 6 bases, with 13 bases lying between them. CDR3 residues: CATYREINEQFF. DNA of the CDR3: TGTGCCACATACAGGGAAATCAATGAGCAGTTCTTC.

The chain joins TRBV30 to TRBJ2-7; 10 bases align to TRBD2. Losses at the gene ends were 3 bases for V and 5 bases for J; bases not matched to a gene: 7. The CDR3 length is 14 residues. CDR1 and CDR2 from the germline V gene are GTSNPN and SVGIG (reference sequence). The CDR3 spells CAWSWTSGTDEQYF. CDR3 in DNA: TGTGCCTGGAGCTGGACTAGCGGTACCGACGAGCAGTACTTC.

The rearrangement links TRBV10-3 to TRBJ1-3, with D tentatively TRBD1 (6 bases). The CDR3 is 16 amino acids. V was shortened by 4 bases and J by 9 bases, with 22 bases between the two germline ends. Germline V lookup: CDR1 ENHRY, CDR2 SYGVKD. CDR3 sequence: CAISGQGPPLRGTIYF. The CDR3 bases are TGTGCCATCAGTGGGCAGGGGCCCCCTCTGAGGGGCACCATATATTTT.

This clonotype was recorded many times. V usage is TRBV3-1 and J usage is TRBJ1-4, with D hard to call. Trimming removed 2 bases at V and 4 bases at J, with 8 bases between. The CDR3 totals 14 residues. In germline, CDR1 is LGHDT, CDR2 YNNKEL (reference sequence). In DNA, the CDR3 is TGTGCCAGCAGCCAAATTCTGGTTAATGAAAAACTGTTTTTT. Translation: CASSQILVNEKLFF.

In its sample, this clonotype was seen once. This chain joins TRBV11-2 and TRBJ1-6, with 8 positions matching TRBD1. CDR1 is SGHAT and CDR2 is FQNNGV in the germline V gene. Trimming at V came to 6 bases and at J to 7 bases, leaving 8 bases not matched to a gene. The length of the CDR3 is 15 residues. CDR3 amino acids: CASRPQGAQNSPLHF. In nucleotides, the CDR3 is TGTGCCAGCAGGCCGCAGGGGGCGCAAAATTCACCCCTCCACTTT.

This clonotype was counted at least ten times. Written as DNA, the CDR3 is TGTGCCATCAGGCCAGCGGCGGGAGGAAACGGAGATACGCAGTATTTT. Its protein product is CAIRPAAGGNGDTQYF. The rearrangement links TRBV10-3 to TRBJ2-3, with 8 bases that match TRBD2. The junction had 13 bases not matched to a gene; V was cut back by 6 bases and J by 5 bases. Germline V gives CDR1 ENHRY, CDR2 SYGVKD. The CDR3 has 16 amino acids.

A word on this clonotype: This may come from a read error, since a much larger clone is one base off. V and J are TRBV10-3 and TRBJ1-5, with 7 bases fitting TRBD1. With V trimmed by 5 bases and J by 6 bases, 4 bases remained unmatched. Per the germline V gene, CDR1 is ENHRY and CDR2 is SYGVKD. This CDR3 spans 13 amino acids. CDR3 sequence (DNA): TGTGCCATCAGTCCCTCAGGGGGTCAGCCCCAGCATTTT. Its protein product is CAISPSGGQPQHF.

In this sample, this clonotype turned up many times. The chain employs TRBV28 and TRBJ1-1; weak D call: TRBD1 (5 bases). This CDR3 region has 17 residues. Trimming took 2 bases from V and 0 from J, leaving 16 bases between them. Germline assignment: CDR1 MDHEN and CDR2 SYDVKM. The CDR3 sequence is CASSLLRGPIMNTEAFF. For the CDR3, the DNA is TGTGCCAGCAGTTTACTGAGGGGCCCTATTATGAACACTGAAGCTTTCTTT.

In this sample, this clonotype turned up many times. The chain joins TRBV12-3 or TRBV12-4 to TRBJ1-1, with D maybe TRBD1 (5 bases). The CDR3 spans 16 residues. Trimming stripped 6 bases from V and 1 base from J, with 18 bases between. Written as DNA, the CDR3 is TGTGCCAGCAGCCTCTGGATCCCTAGGGGGAACACTGAAGCTTTCTTT. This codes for CASSLWIPRGNTEAFF.

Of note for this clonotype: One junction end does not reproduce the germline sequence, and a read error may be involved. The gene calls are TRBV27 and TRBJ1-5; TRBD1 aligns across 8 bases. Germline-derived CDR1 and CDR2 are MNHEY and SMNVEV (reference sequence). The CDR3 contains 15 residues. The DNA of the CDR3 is TGTGCCAGCAGAACGGACAGGGATAGCAATCAGTCCCAGCATTTT. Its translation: CASRTDRDSNQSQHF.

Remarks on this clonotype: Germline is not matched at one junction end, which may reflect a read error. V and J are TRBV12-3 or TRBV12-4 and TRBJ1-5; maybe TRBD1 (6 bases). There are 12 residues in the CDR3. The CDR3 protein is CAGSLGGGTQHF. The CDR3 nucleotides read TGTGCCGGCAGTTTAGGGGGGGGGACCCAGCATTTT.

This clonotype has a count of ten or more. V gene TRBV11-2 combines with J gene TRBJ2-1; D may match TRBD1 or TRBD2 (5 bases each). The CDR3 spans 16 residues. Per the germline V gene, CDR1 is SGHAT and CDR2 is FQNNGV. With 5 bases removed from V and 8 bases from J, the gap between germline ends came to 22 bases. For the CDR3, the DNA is TGTGCCAGCAGCCGTGGGACGGACGCGATCTTCTATGAGCAGTTCTTC. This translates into CASSRGTDAIFYEQFF.

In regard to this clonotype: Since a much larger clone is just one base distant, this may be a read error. The CDR3 DNA reads as TGTGCCGGCAGCCCAATCGTAAAGCGGACCCGGGGGTACACTGAAGCTTTCTTT. Translated, it gives CAGSPIVKRTRGYTEAFF. The chain carries TRBV11-2 and TRBJ1-1; D is perhaps TRBD1 (5 bases). CDR1 and CDR2 from the germline V gene are SGHAT and FQNNGV. The CDR3 has 18 residues. The full variable domain, completed using reference TRBV11-2 and TRBJ1-1, is EAGVAQSPRYKIIEKRQSVAFWCNPISGHATLYWYQQILGQGPKLLIQFQNNGVVDDSQLPKDRFSAERLKGVDSTLKIQPAKLEDSAVYLCAGSPIVKRTRGYTEAFFGQGTRLTVV.